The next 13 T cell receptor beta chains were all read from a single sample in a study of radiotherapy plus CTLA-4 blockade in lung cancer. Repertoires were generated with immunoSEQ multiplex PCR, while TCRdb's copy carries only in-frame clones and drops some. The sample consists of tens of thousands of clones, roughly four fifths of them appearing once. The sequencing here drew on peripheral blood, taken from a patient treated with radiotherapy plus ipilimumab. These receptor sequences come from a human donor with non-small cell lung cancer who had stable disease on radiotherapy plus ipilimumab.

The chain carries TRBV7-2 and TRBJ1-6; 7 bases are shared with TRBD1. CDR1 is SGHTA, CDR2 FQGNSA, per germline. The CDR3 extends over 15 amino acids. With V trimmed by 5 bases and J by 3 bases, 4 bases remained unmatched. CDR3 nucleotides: TGTGCCAGCAGCGGGAGGACAGGCTATAATTCACCCCTCCACTTT. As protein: CASSGRTGYNSPLHF.

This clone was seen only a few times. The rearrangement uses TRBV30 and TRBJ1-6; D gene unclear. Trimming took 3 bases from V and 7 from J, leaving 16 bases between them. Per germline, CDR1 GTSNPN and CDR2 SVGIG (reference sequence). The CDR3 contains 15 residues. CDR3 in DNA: TGTGCCTGGAGGGCGTCAACCTCGCCCAATTCACCCCTCCACTTT. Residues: CAWRASTSPNSPLHF. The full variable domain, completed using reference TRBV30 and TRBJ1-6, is SQTIHQWPATLVQPVGSPLSLECTVEGTSNPNLYWYRQAAGRGLQLLFYSVGIGQISSEVPQNLSASRPQDRQFILSSKKLLLSDSGFYLCAWRASTSPNSPLHFGNGTRLTVT.

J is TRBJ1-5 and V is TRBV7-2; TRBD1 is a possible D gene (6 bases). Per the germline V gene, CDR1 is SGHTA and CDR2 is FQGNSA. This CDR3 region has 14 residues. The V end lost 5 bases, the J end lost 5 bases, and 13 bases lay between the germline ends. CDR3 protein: CASSAGGGDQPQHF. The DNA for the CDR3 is TGTGCCAGCAGCGCCGGGGGGGGCGATCAGCCCCAGCATTTT.

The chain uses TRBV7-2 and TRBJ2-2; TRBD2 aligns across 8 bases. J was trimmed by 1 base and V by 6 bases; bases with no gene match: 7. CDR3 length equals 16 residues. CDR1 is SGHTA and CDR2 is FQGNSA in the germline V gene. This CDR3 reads CASSLGLAGNTGELFF. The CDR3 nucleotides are TGTGCCAGCAGTCTAGGGCTAGCGGGGAACACCGGGGAGCTGTTTTTT.

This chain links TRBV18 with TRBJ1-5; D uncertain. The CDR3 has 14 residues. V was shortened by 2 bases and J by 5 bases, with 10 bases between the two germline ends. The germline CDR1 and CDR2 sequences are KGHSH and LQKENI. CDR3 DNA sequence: TGTGCCAGCTCACCAAGTGCGGGGTATCAGCCCCAGCATTTT. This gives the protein CASSPSAGYQPQHF.

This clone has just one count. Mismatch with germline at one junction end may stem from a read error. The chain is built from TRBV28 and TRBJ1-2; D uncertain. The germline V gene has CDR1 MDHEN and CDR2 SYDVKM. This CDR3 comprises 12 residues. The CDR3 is CASSLTLPSPSF. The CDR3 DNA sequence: TGTGCCAGCAGTTTAACCCTCCCCTCGCCATCATTC.

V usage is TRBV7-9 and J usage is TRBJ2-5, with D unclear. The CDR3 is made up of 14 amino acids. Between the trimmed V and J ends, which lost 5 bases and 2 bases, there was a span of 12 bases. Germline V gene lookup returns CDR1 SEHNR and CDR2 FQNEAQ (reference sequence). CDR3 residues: CASSHFSRQETQYF. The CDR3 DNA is TGTGCCAGCAGCCATTTCAGCCGTCAAGAGACCCAGTACTTC.

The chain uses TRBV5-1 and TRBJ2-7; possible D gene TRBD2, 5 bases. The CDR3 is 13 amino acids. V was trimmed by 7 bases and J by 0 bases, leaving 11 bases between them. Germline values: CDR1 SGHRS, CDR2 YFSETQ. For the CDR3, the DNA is TGCGCCAGCTGGGCGGGTGGCTCCTACGAGCAGTACTTC. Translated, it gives CASWAGGSYEQYF.

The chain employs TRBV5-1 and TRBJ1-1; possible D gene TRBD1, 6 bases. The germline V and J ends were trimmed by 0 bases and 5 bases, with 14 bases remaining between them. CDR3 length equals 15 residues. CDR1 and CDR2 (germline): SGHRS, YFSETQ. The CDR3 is CASSLDRVSRTEAFF. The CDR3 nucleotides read TGCGCCAGCAGCTTGGACAGGGTAAGTCGGACTGAAGCTTTCTTT.

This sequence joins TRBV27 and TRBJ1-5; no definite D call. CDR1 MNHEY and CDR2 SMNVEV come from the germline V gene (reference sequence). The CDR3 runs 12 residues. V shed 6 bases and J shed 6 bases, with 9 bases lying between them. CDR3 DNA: TGTGCCAGCAGCGAGGGTGGTCAGCCCCAGCATTTT. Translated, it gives CASSEGGQPQHF.

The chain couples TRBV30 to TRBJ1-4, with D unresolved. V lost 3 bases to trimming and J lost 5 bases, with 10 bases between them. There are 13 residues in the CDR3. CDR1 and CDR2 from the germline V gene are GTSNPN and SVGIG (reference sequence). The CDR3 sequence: CAWSYHGNEKLFF. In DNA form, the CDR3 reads TGTGCCTGGAGCTATCACGGGAATGAAAAACTGTTTTTT.

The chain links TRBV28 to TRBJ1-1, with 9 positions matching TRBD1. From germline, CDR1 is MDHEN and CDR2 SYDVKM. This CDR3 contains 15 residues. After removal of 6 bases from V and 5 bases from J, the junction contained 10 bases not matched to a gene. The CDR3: CASRTRTGVETEAFF. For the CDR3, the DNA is TGTGCCAGCAGAACCCGGACAGGGGTAGAGACTGAAGCTTTCTTT.

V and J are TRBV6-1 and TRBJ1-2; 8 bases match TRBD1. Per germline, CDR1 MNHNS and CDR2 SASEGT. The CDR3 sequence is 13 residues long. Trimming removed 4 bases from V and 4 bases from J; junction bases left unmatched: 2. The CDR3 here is CASSGQGIYGYTF. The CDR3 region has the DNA TGTGCCAGCAGTGGACAGGGGATCTATGGCTACACCTTC.